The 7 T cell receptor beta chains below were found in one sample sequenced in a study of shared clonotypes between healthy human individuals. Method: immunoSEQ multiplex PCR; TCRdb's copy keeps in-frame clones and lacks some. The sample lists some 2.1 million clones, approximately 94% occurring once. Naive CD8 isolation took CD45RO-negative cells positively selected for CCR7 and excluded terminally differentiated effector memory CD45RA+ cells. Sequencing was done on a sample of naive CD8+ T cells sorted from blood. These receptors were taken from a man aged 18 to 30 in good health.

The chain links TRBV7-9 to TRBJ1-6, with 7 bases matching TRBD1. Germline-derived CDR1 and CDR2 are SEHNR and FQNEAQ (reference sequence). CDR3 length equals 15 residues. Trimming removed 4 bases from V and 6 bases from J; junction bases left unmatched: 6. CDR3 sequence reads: CASSSRQGTNSPLHF. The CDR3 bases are TGTGCCAGCAGCTCCCGACAGGGAACTAATTCACCCCTCCACTTT.

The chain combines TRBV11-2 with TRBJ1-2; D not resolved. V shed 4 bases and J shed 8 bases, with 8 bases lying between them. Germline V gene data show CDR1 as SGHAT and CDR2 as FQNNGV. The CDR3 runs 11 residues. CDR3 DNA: TGTGCCAGCAGCTCGTTAACGGGCTACACCTTC. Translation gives CASSSLTGYTF.

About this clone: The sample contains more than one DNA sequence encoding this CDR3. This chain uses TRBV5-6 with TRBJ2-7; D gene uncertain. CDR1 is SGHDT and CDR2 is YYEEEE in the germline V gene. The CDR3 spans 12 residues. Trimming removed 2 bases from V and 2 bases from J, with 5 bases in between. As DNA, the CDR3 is TGTGCCAGCAGCTTAAGAGCCTACGAGCAGTACTTC. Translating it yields CASSLRAYEQYF.

CDR3 coding DNA: TGTGCCAGCAGCTCCGAAGGGACTAGCGGATACGAGCAGTACTTC. Protein product: CASSSEGTSGYEQYF. The rearrangement joins TRBV7-2 to TRBJ2-7, with 11 nucleotides matching TRBD2. Germline trimming cut 4 bases from V and 4 bases from J; bases unmatched to any gene: 6. The CDR3 consists of 15 residues. The germline CDR1 and CDR2 sequences are SGHTA and FQGNSA.

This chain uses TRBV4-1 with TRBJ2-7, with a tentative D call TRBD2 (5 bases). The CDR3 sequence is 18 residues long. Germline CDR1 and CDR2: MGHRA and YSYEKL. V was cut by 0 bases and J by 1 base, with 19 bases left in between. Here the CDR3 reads CASSQEKVAGFSSYEQYF. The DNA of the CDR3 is TGCGCCAGCAGCCAAGAAAAGGTGGCGGGTTTTTCTTCCTACGAGCAGTACTTC.

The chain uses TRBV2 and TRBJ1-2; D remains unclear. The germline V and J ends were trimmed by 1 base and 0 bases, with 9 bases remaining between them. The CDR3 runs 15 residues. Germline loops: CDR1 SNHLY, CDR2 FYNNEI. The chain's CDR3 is CASSEGYVPNYGYTF. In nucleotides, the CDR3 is TGTGCCAGCAGTGAAGGGTACGTGCCTAACTATGGCTACACCTTC.

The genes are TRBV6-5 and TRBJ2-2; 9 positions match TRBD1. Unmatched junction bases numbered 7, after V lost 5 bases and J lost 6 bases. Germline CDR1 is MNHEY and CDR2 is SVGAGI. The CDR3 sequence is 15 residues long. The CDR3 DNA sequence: TGTGCCAGCAGTGGCCGGGGACAGGGCCCCGGGGAGCTGTTTTTT. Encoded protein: CASSGRGQGPGELFF.